This TCR beta chain appears in the sequencing data of a study of CD8+ T cells in alopecia areata. Findings and limits, study-wide: Possibly because of HLA-related factors, TCR sharing was less clear across patients than in mice.

RNA, once extracted, was reverse transcribed into cDNA for use as the sequencing template. Profiling relied on immunoSEQ multiplex PCR, and the TCRdb table lists in-frame clones only, not all of them. This sample carries around 290,000 clones, none of them present only once. This clone was detected only a few times. Its target is unknown. Mouse gene names and germline throughout. Other DNA sequences within the sample encode an identical CDR3. Sorting of pooled cutaneous lymph node cells was based on CD4, CD8alpha, NKG2D, NKG2ACE and other markers. The TCR comes from a C3H/HeJ mouse with alopecia areata. Strain haplotype (MHC): H2-k. Source material: CD4+ T cells sorted from a lymph node.

Partial CDR3 DNA: TGTGCTAGCAGCAGGGACAGCTCCTAT. This translates into CASSRDSSY. The full CDR3 sequence reads CASSRDSSYEQYF. The rearrangement joins TRBV17 to TRBJ2-7; 7 nucleotides align to TRBD1. The sequenced fragment ends 4 residues before the CDR3 boundary, so the rest is inferred from the germline J gene. Germline V gene lookup returns CDR1 MNHDT and CDR2 YYDKIL. There are 13 residues in the CDR3. J was trimmed by 0 bases and V by 6 bases; bases with no gene match: 2.